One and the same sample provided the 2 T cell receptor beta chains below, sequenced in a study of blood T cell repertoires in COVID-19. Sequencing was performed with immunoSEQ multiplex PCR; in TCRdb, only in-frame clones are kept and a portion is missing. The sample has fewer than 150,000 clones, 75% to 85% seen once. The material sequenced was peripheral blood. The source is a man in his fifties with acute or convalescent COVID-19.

The CDR3 DNA reads TGTGCCAGCAGCTATCGGACAGGGGGCACAGATACGCAGTATTTT. It yields the protein CASSYRTGGTDTQYF. The chain recombines TRBV7-2 with TRBJ2-3, with TRBD1 matching over 9 bases. This CDR3 has 15 residues. Germline CDR1 reads SGHTA; CDR2 reads FQGNSA. Trimming removed 4 bases from V and 1 base from J; junction bases left unmatched: 3.

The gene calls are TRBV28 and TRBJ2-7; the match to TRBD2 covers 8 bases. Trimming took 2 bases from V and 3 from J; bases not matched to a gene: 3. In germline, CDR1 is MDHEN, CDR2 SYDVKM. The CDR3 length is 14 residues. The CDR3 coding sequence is TGTGCCAGCAGTTTACAGCGGGAGATCTACGAGCAGTACTTC. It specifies CASSLQREIYEQYF.